This T cell receptor beta chain came from a study of blood T cell repertoires in COVID-19. Study background: Sites across the United States, Italy and Spain contributed samples from acute and convalescent COVID-19.

V was pared by 1 base and J by 0 bases, with 10 bases between. CDR1 is SGHTA and CDR2 is FQGNSA in the germline V gene. The CDR3 covers 16 residues. Study processing details: Amplification of reference gene primers provided the estimated nucleated cell counts. Using immunoSEQ multiplex PCR, the repertoire was profiled, and TCRdb retains in-frame clones only, with some absent. That table furnishes V, J and clone size, whereas the DNA furnished D and trimming. The profile shows 80,000 to 95,000 clones, about four fifths of them singletons. J is TRBJ2-1 and V is TRBV7-2, with a tentative D call TRBD1 (6 bases). Sequenced: peripheral blood. The sequence was collected from a man aged 80 or over with acute or convalescent COVID-19. The CDR3 protein is CASSLEVGGSYNEQFF. CDR3 nucleotides: TGTGCCAGCAGCTTAGAGGTAGGGGGCTCCTACAATGAGCAGTTCTTC.